The rows below give T cell receptor beta chains drawn from one sample of a study of T cells in Graves' hyperthyroidism and ophthalmopathy. TCRdb processed the multiplex PCR reads anew with MiXCR; each CDR3 protein has one entry. The table has around 580,000 distinct CDR3 sequences, 16% seen once; the top ten hold under 20%. Sequencing used blood. Every receptor here comes from a young woman with Graves' hyperthyroidism. Both conserved end residues are part of each CDR3. Each record gives: J gene, clone size, D gene, V gene, CDR3 protein, CDR3 DNA. The D gene is left open where the match is weak. Clone size, where shown, is once, few, many, or a class for clones that have expanded.

>TRBJ2-5|-|-|TRBV6-6
CASSYVSSQETQYF
TGTGCCAGCAGTTACGTCTCTAGCCAAGAGACCCAGTACTTC
>TRBJ1-1|few|TRBD1|TRBV10-3
CAINPTGVGTEAFF
TGTGCCATCAACCCGACAGGGGTGGGGACTGAAGCTTTCTTT
>TRBJ2-7|many|TRBD2|TRBV28
CASSLLRREGYEQYF
TGTGCCAGCAGTTTATTGCGTCGGGAGGGGTACGAGCAGTACTTC
>TRBJ1-5|-|TRBD1|TRBV6-2/TRBV6-3
CASTRRGTGGFYSNQPQHF
TGTGCCAGCACCCGACGTGGGACAGGGGGTTTCTATAGCAATCAGCCCCAGCATTTT
>TRBJ2-3|-|-|TRBV6-1
CASSHGLDTQYF
TGTGCCAGCAGTCACGGTTTAGATACGCAGTATTTT
>TRBJ2-1|many|-|TRBV20-1
CSELTLAGRHNEQFF
TGCAGTGAGCTAACCCTTGCGGGAAGACACAATGAGCAGTTCTTC
>TRBJ1-1|few|-|TRBV4-3
CASSHHTGSSGRNTEAFF
TGCGCCAGCAGCCATCATACAGGAAGCTCTGGGAGGAACACTGAAGCTTTCTTT
>TRBJ1-2|many|-|TRBV6-5
CASSYSKGQGGYTF
TGTGCCAGCAGTTACTCGAAAGGTCAAGGTGGCTACACCTTC
>TRBJ1-6|many|-|TRBV12-3/TRBV12-4
CASSLYLLGSNSPLHF
TGTGCCAGCAGTTTATATCTACTCGGGTCTAATTCACCCCTCCACTTT
>TRBJ2-3|many|-|TRBV28
CASSLIRGITDTQYF
TGTGCCAGCAGTTTAATCAGGGGAATCACAGATACGCAGTATTTT
>TRBJ1-6|many|-|TRBV6-1
CASKPTGTHGSYNSPLHF
TGTGCCAGCAAACCCACAGGGACTCACGGTTCCTATAATTCACCCCTCCACTTT
>TRBJ1-1|many|-|TRBV3-1
CASRRAGSNTEAFF
TGTGCCAGCCGGCGGGCAGGGTCAAACACTGAAGCTTTCTTT
>TRBJ1-1|-|-|TRBV6-1
CASSEDLSRGRRNTEAFF
TGTGCCAGCAGTGAGGATCTTAGCCGGGGACGGAGGAACACTGAAGCTTTCTTT
>TRBJ2-7|few|-|TRBV7-6
CASRPAEHGTGSYEQYF
TGTGCCAGCAGACCCGCGGAGCACGGGACCGGGAGCTACGAGCAGTACTTC
>TRBJ1-2|many|TRBD1|TRBV12-3/TRBV12-4
CASRPGQGYGDGYTF
TGTGCCAGCAGACCGGGACAGGGGTATGGAGATGGCTACACCTTC
>TRBJ2-2|-|TRBD2|TRBV19
CASSIGGSGSNTGELFF
TGTGCCAGTAGTATAGGCGGGAGTGGCTCGAACACCGGGGAGCTGTTTTTT
>TRBJ1-2|many|-|TRBV7-2
CASSLAGSANYGYTF
TGTGCCAGCAGCTTAGCAGGCAGCGCCAACTATGGCTACACCTTC
>TRBJ1-4|-|-|TRBV19
CASSIGFNEKLFF
TGTGCCAGTAGTATTGGGTTTAATGAAAAACTTTTTTTT
>TRBJ2-7|few|TRBD2|TRBV15
CATSRDFSGGTRYEQYF
TGTGCCACCAGCAGAGATTTTAGCGGGGGAACTCGCTACGAGCAGTACTTC
>TRBJ2-7|-|-|TRBV29-1
CSVYTGPSYEQYF
TGCAGCGTTTATACGGGGCCCTCCTACGAGCAGTACTTC
>TRBJ2-5|-|-|TRBV11-2
CASSIRSGWETQYF
TGTGCCAGCAGCATTAGATCGGGATGGGAGACCCAGTACTTC
>TRBJ2-7|-|-|TRBV20-1
CSQESSSDEQYF
TGCAGTCAAGAGAGTTCCAGTGACGAGCAGTACTTC
>TRBJ1-1|many|-|TRBV28
CASSPPVWLNTEAFF
TGTGCCAGCAGTCCGCCGGTTTGGTTGAACACTGAAGCTTTCTTT
>TRBJ2-7|-|TRBD2|TRBV20-1
CSARVGGTSGHSYEQYF
TGCAGTGCTAGAGTGGGGGGCACTAGCGGCCACTCCTACGAGCAGTACTTC
>TRBJ1-1|many|-|TRBV7-2
CASSQVASTEAFF
TGTGCCAGCAGCCAGGTCGCAAGTACTGAAGCTTTCTTT
>TRBJ2-5|many|-|TRBV10-3
CAISESATGETQYF
TGTGCCATCAGTGAGTCGGCCACTGGGGAGACCCAGTACTTC
>TRBJ2-4|many|-|TRBV11-3
CASWALYSKNIQYF
TGTGCCAGCTGGGCGCTCTATTCCAAAAACATTCAGTACTTC
>TRBJ2-5|many|-|TRBV7-2
CASSLVRFQETQYF
TGTGCCAGCAGCTTAGTACGGTTCCAAGAGACCCAGTACTTC
>TRBJ2-1|-|-|TRBV5-1
CASRFRPGHQTSPSPTYNEQFF
TGCGCCAGCAGATTCCGGCCGGGACACCAGACTAGCCCCTCACCCACCTACAATGAGCAGTTCTTC
>TRBJ2-7|-|-|TRBV25-1
CASSLGVGDEQYF
TGTGCCAGCTCCTTGGGGGTAGGGGACGAGCAGTACTTC
>TRBJ1-5|-|-|TRBV2
CASSERPQPQHF
TGTGCCAGCAGTGAAAGACCTCAGCCCCAGCATTTT
>TRBJ2-1|many|TRBD2|TRBV28
CASSFGLGDEQFF
TGTGCCAGCAGTTTTGGACTAGGGGATGAGCAGTTCTTC
>TRBJ2-1|once|-|TRBV28
CASSPGGPGQYNEQFF
TGTGCCAGCAGCCCCGGCGGGCCGGGGCAGTACAATGAGCAGTTCTTC
>TRBJ1-2|many|-|TRBV12-3/TRBV12-4
CASRPGAIYGYTF
TGTGCCAGCAGGCCGGGAGCCATCTATGGCTACACCTTC
>TRBJ2-3|-|TRBD1|TRBV5-1
CASRRGPTDTQYF
TGCGCCAGCAGGAGGGGGCCTACGGATACGCAGTATTTT
>TRBJ2-7|-|TRBD1|TRBV6-1
CASSEVWDSSYEQYF
TGTGCCAGCAGTGAAGTTTGGGACAGCTCCTACGAGCAGTACTTC
>TRBJ2-5|-|-|TRBV13
CASRKGPGQETQYF
TGTGCCAGCAGGAAAGGACCGGGACAAGAGACCCAGTACTTC
>TRBJ2-3|many|-|TRBV7-9
CASSLRASGTDTQYF
TGTGCCAGCAGCTTACGGGCCAGCGGCACAGATACGCAGTATTTT
>TRBJ1-1|many|-|TRBV12-3/TRBV12-4
CASSFRRMNTEAFF
TGTGCCAGCAGTTTTCGTAGAATGAACACTGAAGCTTTCTTT
>TRBJ1-1|few|-|TRBV6-1
CAGKTQKNTEAFF
TGTGCCGGAAAGACACAGAAGAACACTGAAGCTTTCTTT
>TRBJ1-5|-|-|TRBV5-1
CASSLDPDYSNQPQHF
TGCGCCAGCAGCTTGGATCCGGACTATAGCAATCAGCCCCAGCATTTT
>TRBJ1-5|few|-|TRBV12-3/TRBV12-4
CASKWADNQPQHF
TGTGCCAGCAAATGGGCTGATAATCAGCCCCAGCATTTT
>TRBJ2-1|many|-|TRBV10-2
CASRELASKAGNEQFF
TGCGCCAGCAGGGAACTAGCTTCAAAGGCGGGGAATGAGCAGTTCTTC
>TRBJ2-1|-|TRBD2|TRBV12-5
CASGLVLGGGALNEQFF
TGTGCTAGTGGTTTGGTACTTGGCGGGGGGGCGTTGAATGAGCAGTTCTTC